The 9 T cell receptor beta chains below all came from one sample that was sequenced in a study of technical replicates of blood from a handful of donors. Using immunoSEQ multiplex PCR, the repertoire was profiled, and TCRdb retains in-frame clones only, with some absent. Among some 67,000 clones listed, roughly 98% were seen once. Specimen: T cells isolated from PBMCs. The receptors were gathered from a human donor in good health.

CDR3 residues: CASSQDAGPRPETEAFF. CDR3 nucleotides: TGTGCCAGCAGCCAAGATGCAGGGCCACGACCCGAAACTGAAGCTTTCTTT. The V gene is TRBV14, the J gene TRBJ1-1; the D gene is possibly TRBD1 (5 bases). Per germline, CDR1 SGHDN and CDR2 FVKESK. The CDR3 runs 17 residues. The V gene lost 0 bases and the J gene lost 5 bases, with 19 bases spanning the gap.

This chain links TRBV7-8 with TRBJ2-5, with D possibly TRBD2 on 6 matching bases. This CDR3 comprises 14 residues. Germline CDR1 SGHVS, CDR2 FQNEAQ. The ends were cut back, 1 base at V and 5 bases at J, with 11 bases in the middle. CDR3: CASSLGSGGETQYF. The CDR3, as DNA: TGTGCCAGCAGCTTAGGTAGCGGCGGGGAGACCCAGTACTTC.

The chain carries TRBV18 and TRBJ1-5; a possible D gene is TRBD1 (6 bases). Germline assignment: CDR1 KGHSH and CDR2 LQKENI. There are 17 residues in the CDR3. Trimming removed 6 bases at V and 1 base at J, with 19 bases between. DNA of the CDR3: TGTGCCAGCTCCCGACCCTTACAGGGAGTGAGCAATCAGCCCCAGCATTTT. Protein product: CASSRPLQGVSNQPQHF. Looking up the rest from reference TRBV18 and TRBJ1-5 gives the full variable domain: NAGVMQNPRHLVRRRGQEARLRCSPMKGHSHVYWYRQLPEEGLKFMVYLQKENIIDESGMPKERFSAEFPKEGPSILRIQQVVRGDSAAYFCASSRPLQGVSNQPQHFGDGTRLSIL.

CDR3 nucleotide sequence: TGTGCCAGCAGTTACCCAGGGTATGGCTACACCTTC. It yields the protein CASSYPGYGYTF. This chain joins TRBV6-6 and TRBJ1-2, with a possible D match to TRBD1 (5 bases). This CDR3 has 12 residues. Trimming removed 2 bases at V and 5 bases at J, with 6 bases between. Germline loops: CDR1 MNHNY, CDR2 SVGAGI (reference sequence).

This clone is a singleton in its sample. The chain is built from TRBV5-1 and TRBJ2-2; 11 nucleotides line up with TRBD2. The CDR3 sequence is 16 residues long. V gave up 4 bases and J gave up 8 bases; unmatched junction bases: 10. Per the germline V gene, CDR1 is SGHRS and CDR2 is YFSETQ. The CDR3 spells CASSTRLAGLEGELFF. CDR3 nucleotide sequence: TGCGCCAGCAGCACCCGACTAGCGGGACTAGAGGGGGAGCTGTTTTTT.

The rearrangement joins TRBV9 to TRBJ1-3; D ambiguous. CDR3 length: 15 residues. CDR1 is SGDLS, CDR2 YYNGEE, per germline. Trimming shortened V by 0 bases and J by 2 bases, and 9 bases separated the two germline ends. Written as DNA, the CDR3 is TGTGCCAGCAGCGTAGCCTCCCAGGCTGGAAACACCATATATTTT. Its protein is CASSVASQAGNTIYF.

The chain uses TRBV5-4 and TRBJ1-1; weak D call: TRBD1 (5 bases). V was cut by 4 bases and J by 0 bases, with 13 bases left in between. The CDR3 runs to 15 residues. The germline CDR1 and CDR2 sequences are SGHNT and YYREEE (reference sequence). CDR3 coding DNA: TGTGCCAGCAGCCCGGACACGTCCATGAACACTGAAGCTTTCTTT. This translates into CASSPDTSMNTEAFF.

This rearrangement joins TRBV28 to TRBJ1-1, with D perhaps TRBD1 (5 bases). Trimming stripped 7 bases from V and 4 bases from J, with 16 bases between. Germline CDR1 is MDHEN and CDR2 is SYDVKM. This CDR3 is built from 14 residues. In DNA, the CDR3 is TGTGCCAGCACCAAGAACCCAGGGATCACTGAAGCTTTCTTT. Amino acids: CASTKNPGITEAFF. Complete variable domain (other parts from reference TRBV28 and TRBJ1-1): DVKVTQSSRYLVKRTGEKVFLECVQDMDHENMFWYRQDPGLGLRLIYFSYDVKMKEKGDIPEGYSVSREKKERFSLILESASTNQTSMYLCASTKNPGITEAFFGQGTRLTVV.

V is TRBV21-1 and J is TRBJ1-4; the D call of TRBD1 is as the table states it, not checked on the DNA. TRBV21-1 is a pseudogene segment. The CDR3 contains 15 residues. CDR3 amino acids: CASSKRTGDFEKLFF. CDR3 bases: TGTGCCAGCAGCAAGAGGACAGGGGATTTCGAAAAACTGTTTTTT.